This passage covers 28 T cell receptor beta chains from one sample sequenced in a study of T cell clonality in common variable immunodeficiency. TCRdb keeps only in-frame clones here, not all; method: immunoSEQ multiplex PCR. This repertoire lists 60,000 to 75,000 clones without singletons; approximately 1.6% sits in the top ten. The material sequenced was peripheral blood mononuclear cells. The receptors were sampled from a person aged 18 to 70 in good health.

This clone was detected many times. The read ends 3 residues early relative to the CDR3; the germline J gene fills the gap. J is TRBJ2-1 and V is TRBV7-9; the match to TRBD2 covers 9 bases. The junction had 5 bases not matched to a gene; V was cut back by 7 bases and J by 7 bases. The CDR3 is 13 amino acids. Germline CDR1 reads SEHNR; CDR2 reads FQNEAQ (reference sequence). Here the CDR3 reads CASKALAGNEQFF. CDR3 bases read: TGTGCCAGCAAGGCGCTAGCGGGAAATGAG.

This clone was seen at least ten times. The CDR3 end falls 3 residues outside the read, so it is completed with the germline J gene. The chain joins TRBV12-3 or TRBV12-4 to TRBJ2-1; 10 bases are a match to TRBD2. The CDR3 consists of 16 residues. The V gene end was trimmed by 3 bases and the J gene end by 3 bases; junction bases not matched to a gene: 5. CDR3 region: CASSLGGLADYNEQFF. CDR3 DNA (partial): TGTGCCAGCAGTTTGGGTGGACTAGCGGACTACAATGAG.

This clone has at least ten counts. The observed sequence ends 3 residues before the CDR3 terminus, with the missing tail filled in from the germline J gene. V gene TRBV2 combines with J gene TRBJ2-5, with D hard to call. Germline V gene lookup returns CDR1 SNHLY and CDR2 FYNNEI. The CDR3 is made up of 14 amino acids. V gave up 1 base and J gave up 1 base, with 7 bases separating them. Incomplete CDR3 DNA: TGTGCCAGCAGTGAAGGGCAGAGCCAAGAGACC. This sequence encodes CASSEGQSQET. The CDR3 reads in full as CASSEGQSQETQYF.

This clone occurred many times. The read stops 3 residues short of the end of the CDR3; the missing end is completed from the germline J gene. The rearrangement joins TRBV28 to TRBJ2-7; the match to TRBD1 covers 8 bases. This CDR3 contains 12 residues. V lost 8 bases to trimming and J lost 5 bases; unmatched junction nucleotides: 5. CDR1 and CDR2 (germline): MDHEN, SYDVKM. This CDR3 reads CASQVTGDEQYF. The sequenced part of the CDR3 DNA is TGTGCCAGCCAAGTGACAGGGGACGAG.

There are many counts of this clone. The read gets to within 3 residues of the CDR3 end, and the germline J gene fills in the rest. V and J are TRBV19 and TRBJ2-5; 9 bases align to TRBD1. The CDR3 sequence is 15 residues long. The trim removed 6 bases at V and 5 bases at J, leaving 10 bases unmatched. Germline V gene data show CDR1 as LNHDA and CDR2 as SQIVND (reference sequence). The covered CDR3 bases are TGTGCCAGTAGGGGCGGACAGGGGCGTGTGGAGACC. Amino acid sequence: CASRGGQGRVET. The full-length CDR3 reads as CASRGGQGRVETQYF.

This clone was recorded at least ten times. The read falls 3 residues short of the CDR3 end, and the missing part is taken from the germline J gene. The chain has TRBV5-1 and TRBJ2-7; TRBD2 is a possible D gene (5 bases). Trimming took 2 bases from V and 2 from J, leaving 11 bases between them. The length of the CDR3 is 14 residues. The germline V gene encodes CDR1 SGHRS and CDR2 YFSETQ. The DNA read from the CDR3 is TGCGCCAGCAGCTTCGGACTCGGACCCTACGAG. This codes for CASSFGLGPYE. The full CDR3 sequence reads CASSFGLGPYEQYF.

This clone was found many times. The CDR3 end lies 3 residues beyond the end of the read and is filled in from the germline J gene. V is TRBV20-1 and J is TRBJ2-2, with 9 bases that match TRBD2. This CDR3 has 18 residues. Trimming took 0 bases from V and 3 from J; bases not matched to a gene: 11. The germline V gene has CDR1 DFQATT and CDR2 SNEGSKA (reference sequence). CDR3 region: CSARDTNLAGVYTGELFF. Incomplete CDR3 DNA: TGCAGTGCTAGAGACACTAATTTAGCGGGAGTCTACACCGGGGAG.

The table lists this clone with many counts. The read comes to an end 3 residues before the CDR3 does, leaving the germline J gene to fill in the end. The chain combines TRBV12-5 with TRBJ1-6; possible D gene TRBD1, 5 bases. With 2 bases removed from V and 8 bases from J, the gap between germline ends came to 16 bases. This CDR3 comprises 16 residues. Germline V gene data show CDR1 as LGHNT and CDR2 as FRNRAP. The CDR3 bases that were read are TGTGCTAGTGGTTTGATCAATGACAGAAGGGATTCACCC. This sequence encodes CASGLINDRRDSP. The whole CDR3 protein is CASGLINDRRDSPLHF.

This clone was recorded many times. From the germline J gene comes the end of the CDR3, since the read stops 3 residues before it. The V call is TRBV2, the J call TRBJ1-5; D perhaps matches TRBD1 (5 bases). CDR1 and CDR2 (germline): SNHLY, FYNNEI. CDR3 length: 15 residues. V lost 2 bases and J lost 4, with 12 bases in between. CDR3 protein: CASSEWGVGNQPQHF. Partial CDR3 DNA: TGTGCCAGCAGTGAATGGGGCGTAGGGAATCAGCCC. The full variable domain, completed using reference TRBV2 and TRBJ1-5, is EPEVTQTPSHQVTQMGQEVILRCVPISNHLYFYWYRQILGQKVEFLVSFYNNEISEKSEIFDDQFSVERPDGSNFTLKIRSTKLEDSAMYFCASSEWGVGNQPQHFGDGTRLSIL.

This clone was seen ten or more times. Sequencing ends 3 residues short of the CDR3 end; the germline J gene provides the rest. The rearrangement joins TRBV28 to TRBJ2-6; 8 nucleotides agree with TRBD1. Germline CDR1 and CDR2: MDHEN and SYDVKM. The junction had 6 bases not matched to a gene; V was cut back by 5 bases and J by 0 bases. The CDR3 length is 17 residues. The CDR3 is CASSGQGGSSGANVLTF. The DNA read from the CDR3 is TGTGCCAGCAGTGGACAGGGCGGTTCCTCTGGGGCCAACGTC.

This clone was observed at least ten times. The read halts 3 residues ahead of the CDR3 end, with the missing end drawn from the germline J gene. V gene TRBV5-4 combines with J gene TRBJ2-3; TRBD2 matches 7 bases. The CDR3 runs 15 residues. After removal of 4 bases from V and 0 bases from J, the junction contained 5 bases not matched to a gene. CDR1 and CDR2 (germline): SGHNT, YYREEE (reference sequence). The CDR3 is CASSLGDYSTDTQYF. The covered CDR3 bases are TGTGCCAGCAGCCTTGGGGACTACAGCACAGATACG. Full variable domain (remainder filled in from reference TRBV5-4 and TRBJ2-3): ETGVTQSPTHLIKTRGQQVTLRCSSQSGHNTVSWYQQALGQGPQFIFQYYREEENGRGNFPPRFSGLQFPNYSSELNVNALELDDSALYLCASSLGDYSTDTQYFGPGTRLTVL.

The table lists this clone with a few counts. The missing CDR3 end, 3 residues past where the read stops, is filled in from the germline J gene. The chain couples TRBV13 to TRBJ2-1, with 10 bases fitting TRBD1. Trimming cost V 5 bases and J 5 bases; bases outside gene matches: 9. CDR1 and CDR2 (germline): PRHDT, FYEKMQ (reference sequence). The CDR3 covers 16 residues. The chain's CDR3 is CASSKFDRGLNNEQFF. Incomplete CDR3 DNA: TGTGCCAGCAGCAAATTCGACAGGGGGCTTAACAATGAG.

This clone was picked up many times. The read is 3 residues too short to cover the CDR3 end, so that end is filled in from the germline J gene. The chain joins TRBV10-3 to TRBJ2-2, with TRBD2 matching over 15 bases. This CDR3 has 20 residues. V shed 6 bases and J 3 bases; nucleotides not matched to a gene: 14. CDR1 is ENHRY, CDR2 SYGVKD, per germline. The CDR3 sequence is CAIRPGLAGGEPRDTGELFF. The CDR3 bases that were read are TGTGCCATCAGGCCGGGACTAGCGGGAGGTGAGCCCCGGGACACCGGGGAG.

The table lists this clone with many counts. Partial CDR3 DNA: TGCGCCAGCAGCCAACCGGGACAGGGGATTGAAAAA. Its translation is CASSQPGQGIEK. The CDR3, in full, reads CASSQPGQGIEKLFF. This chain links TRBV4-1 with TRBJ1-4, with TRBD1 matching over 10 bases. The read falls 3 residues short of the CDR3 end, and the missing part is taken from the germline J gene. Unmatched junction bases numbered 4, after V lost 2 bases and J lost 7 bases. Germline V gives CDR1 MGHRA, CDR2 YSYEKL. This CDR3 is 15 amino acids long.

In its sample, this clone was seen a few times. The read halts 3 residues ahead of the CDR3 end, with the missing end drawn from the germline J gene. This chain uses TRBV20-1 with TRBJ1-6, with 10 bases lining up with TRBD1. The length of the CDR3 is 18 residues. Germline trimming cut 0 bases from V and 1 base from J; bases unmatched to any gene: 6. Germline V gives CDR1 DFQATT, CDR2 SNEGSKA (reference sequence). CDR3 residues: CSARDLGTGVSYNSPLHF. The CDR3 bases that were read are TGCAGTGCTAGAGATCTTGGGACAGGGGTTTCCTATAATTCACCC.

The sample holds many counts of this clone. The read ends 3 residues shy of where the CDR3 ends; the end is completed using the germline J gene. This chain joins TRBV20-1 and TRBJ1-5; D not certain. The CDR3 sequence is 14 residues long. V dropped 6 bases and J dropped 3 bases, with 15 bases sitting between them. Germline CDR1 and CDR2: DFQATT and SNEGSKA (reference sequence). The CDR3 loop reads CSALEMTYNQPQHF. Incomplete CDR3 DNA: TGCAGTGCACTGGAGATGACTTACAATCAGCCC.

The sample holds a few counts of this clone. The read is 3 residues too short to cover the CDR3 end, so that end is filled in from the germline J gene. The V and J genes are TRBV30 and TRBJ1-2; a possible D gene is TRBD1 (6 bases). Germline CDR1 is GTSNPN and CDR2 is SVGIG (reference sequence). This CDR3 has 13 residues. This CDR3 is CAWAGAGAVEYTF. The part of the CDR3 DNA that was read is TGTGCCTGGGCCGGCGCAGGGGCGGTTGAG.

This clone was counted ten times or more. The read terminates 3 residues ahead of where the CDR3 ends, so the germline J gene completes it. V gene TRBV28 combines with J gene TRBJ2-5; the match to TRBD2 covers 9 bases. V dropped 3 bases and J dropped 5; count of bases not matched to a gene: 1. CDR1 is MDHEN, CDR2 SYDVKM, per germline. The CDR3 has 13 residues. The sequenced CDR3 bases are TGTGCCAGCAGTTTGCGGGGGGGGGAGACC. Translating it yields CASSLRGGET. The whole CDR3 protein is CASSLRGGETQYF.

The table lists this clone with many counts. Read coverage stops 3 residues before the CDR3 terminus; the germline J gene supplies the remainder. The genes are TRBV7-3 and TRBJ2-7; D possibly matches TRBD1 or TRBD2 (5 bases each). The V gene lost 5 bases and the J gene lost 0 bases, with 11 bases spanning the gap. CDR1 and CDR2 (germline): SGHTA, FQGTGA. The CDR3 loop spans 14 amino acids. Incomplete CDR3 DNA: TGTGCCAGCAGCCAGGGCGGAGGCTCCTACGAG. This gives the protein CASSQGGGSYE. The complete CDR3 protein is CASSQGGGSYEQYF.

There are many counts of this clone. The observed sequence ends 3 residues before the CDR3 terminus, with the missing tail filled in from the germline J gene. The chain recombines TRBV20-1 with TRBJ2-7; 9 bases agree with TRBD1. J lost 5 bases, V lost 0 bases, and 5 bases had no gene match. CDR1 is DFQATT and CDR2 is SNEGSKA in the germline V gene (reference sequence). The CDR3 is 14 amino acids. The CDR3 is CSAREGQGLNEQYF. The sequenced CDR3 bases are TGCAGTGCTAGAGAAGGACAGGGGTTGAACGAG.

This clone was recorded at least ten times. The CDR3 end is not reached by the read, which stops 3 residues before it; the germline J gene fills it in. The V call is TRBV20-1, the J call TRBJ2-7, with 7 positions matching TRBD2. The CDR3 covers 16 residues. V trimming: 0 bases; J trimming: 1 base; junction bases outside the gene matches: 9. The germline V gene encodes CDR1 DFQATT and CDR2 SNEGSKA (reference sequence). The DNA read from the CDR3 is TGCAGTGCTAGAGACCCCGTCCTAGCGGTGTCCTACGAG. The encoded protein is CSARDPVLAVSYE. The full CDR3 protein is CSARDPVLAVSYEQYF.

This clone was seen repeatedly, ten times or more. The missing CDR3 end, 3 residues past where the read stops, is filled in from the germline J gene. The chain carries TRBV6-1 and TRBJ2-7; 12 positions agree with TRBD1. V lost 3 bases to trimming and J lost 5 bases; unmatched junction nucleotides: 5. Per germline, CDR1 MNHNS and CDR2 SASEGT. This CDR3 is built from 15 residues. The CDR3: CASSDLGQGAHEQYF. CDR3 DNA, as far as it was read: TGTGCCAGCAGTGACCTGGGACAGGGGGCTCACGAG.

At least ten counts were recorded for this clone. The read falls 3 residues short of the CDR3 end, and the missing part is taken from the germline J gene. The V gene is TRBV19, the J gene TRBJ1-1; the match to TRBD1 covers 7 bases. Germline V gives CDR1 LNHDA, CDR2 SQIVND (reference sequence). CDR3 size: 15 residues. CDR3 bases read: TGTGCCAGTAGTATAGAAGGCCTAGGGACAGTGCGA. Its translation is CASSIEGLGTVR. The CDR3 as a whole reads CASSIEGLGTVRAFF.

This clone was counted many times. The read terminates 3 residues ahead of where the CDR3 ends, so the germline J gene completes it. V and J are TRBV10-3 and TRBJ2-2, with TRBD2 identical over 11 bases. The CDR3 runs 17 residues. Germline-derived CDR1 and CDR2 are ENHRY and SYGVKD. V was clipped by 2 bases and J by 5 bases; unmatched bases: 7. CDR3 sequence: CAISEPGLAEGTGELFF. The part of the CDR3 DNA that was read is TGTGCCATCAGTGAGCCGGGACTAGCGGAGGGGACCGGGGAG.

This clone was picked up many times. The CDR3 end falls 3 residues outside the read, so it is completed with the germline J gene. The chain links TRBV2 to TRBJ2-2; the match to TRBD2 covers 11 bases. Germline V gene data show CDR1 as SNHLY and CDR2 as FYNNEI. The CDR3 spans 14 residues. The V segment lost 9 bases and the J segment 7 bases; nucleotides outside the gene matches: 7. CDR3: CASILAGGFGELFF. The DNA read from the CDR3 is TGTGCCAGTATCCTAGCGGGAGGCTTCGGGGAG.

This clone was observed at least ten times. Incomplete CDR3 DNA: TGTGCCAGCAGCTTACTGGTGGGCCCCGGGGAG. Translation gives CASSLLVGPGE. The whole CDR3 sequence is CASSLLVGPGELFF. The chain has TRBV7-2 and TRBJ2-2; D ambiguous. The read stops 3 residues short of the end of the CDR3; the missing end is completed from the germline J gene. The germline V and J ends were trimmed by 2 bases and 6 bases, with 10 bases remaining between them. There are 14 residues in the CDR3. The V gene's germline CDR1 is SGHTA and CDR2 FQGNSA.

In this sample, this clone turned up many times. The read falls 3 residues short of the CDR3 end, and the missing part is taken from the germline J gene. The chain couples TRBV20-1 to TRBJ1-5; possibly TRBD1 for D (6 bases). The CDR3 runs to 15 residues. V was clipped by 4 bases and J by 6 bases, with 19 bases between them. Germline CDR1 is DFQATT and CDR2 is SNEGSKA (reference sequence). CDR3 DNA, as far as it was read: TGCAGTGCTACTTTCCAGGGGAGCACGAGTCAGCCC. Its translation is CSATFQGSTSQP. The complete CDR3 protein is CSATFQGSTSQPQHF.

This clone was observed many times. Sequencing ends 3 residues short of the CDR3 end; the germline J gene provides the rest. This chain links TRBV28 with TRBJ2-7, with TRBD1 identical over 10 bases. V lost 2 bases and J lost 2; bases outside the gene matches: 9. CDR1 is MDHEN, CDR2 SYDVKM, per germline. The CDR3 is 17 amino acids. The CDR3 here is CASSLDRGLGIAYEQYF. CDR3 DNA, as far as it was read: TGTGCCAGCAGTTTAGACAGGGGGCTAGGCATCGCCTACGAG.